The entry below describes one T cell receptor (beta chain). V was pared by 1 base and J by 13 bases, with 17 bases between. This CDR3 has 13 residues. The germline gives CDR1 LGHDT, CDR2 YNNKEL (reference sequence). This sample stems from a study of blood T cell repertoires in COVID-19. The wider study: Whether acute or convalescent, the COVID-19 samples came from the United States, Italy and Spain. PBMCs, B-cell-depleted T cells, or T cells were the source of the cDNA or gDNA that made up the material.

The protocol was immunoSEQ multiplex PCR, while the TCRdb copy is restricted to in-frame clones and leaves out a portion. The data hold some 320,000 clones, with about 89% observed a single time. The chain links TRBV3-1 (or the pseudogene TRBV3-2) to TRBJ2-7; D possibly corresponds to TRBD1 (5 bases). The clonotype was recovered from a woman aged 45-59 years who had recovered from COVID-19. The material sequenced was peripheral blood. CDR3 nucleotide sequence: TGTGCCAGCAGCCAAGGGTGGCAGGGTATGAAATACTTC. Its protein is CASSQGWQGMKYF.